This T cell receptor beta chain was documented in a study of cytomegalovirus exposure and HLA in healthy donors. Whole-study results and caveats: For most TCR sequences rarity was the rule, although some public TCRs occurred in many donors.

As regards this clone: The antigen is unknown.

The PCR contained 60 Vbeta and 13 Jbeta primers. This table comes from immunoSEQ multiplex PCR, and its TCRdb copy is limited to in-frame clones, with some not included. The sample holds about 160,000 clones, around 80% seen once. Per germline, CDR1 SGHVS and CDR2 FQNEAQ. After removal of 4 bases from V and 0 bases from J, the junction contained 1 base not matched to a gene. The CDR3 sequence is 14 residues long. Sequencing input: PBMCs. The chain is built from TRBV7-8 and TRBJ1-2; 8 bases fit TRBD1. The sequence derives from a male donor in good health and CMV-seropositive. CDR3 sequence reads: CASSSDRANYGYTF. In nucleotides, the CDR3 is TGTGCCAGCAGCTCGGACAGGGCTAACTATGGCTACACCTTC.